Listed here are 13 T cell receptor beta chains from one sample, sequenced in a study of regulatory T cells in long-lasting Graves disease. Library construction for TCR beta used iRepertoire HTBI primers and Arm-PCR of CDR3 regions. One entry per CDR3 protein results from TCRdb running MiXCR on the multiplex PCR reads. The data show about 620,000 distinct CDR3 sequences, approximately 15% seen once. The time point is: newly diagnosed GD, antithyroid drugs for less than 3 months. With RNA extracted from PBMCs as input, the TCR library was made. The same sample was also used in a study of T cells in Graves' hyperthyroidism and ophthalmopathy.

The specimen comprised peripheral blood mononuclear cells (PBMCs), sampled at new diagnosis, from a patient treated with antithyroid drugs. These receptors were collected from a woman aged 25-40 years with Graves disease.

On this clonotype itself: This clone may be a read error of a much larger clone one base away. J is TRBJ1-5 and V is TRBV12-3 or TRBV12-4; a weak D match, TRBD1 (6 bases). The CDR3 extends over 14 amino acids. Between the trimmed V and J ends, which lost 3 bases and 5 bases, there was a span of 11 bases. The CDR3 loop reads CASSFSTGYQPQHF. CDR3 nucleotides: TGTGCCAGCAGTTTTAGTACAGGGTATCAGCCCCAGCATTTT.

In its sample, this clonotype was seen many times. The chain has TRBV7-9 and TRBJ2-1, with TRBD2 matching 7 bases. The germline gives CDR1 SEHNR, CDR2 FQNEAQ (reference sequence). The CDR3 covers 15 residues. CDR3: CAETLGAGSYNEQFF. The CDR3 DNA is TGTGCTGAGACATTAGGAGCGGGATCCTACAATGAGCAGTTCTTC.

The J gene is TRBJ1-4, the V gene TRBV3-1, with 8 bases fitting TRBD1. This CDR3 has 15 residues. Germline CDR1 LGHDT, CDR2 YNNKEL (reference sequence). The J segment lost 4 bases and the V segment lost 3 bases, leaving 4 bases of the junction unmatched. CDR3 bases: TGTGCCAGCAGCCAGCAGGGGGCGCTTAATGAAAAACTGTTTTTT. It codes for CASSQQGALNEKLFF.

This chain uses TRBV7-9 with TRBJ2-1; 8 bases align to TRBD1. CDR3 length: 15 amino acids. CDR1 is SEHNR, CDR2 FQNEAQ, per germline (reference sequence). The V gene end was trimmed by 5 bases and the J gene end by 7 bases; junction bases not matched to a gene: 10. CDR3: CASSLGAGGLNEQFF. CDR3 nucleotides: TGTGCCAGCAGCCTTGGGGCAGGGGGCTTGAATGAGCAGTTCTTC.

The chain is built from TRBV14 and TRBJ2-7; 9 nucleotides align to TRBD1. Losses at the gene ends were 0 bases for V and 6 bases for J; bases not matched to a gene: 9. Per germline, CDR1 SGHDN and CDR2 FVKESK. The CDR3 consists of 16 residues. CDR3 sequence: CASSQDFWTGAFEQYF. The CDR3 DNA follows: TGTGCCAGCAGCCAAGACTTCTGGACAGGGGCATTCGAGCAGTACTTC.

This clonotype was picked up many times. The V gene is TRBV20-1, the J gene TRBJ1-2; maybe TRBD1 (5 bases). The germline V gene encodes CDR1 DFQATT and CDR2 SNEGSKA (reference sequence). Trimming cost V 0 bases and J 2 bases, with 7 bases left between them. CDR3 length equals 13 residues. For the CDR3, the DNA is TGCAGTGCTAGAGAGGGGGGGAACTATGGCTACACCTTC. This codes for CSAREGGNYGYTF.

This clonotype occurred many times. V and J are TRBV28 and TRBJ1-5; 10 bases are shared with TRBD1. Germline V gene sequence: CDR1 MDHEN, CDR2 SYDVKM. With 1 base clipped from V and 8 bases from J, the junction kept 5 bases outside the gene matches. The CDR3 has 15 amino acids. In DNA form, the CDR3 reads TGTGCCAGCAGTTTATTTGGGGACAGGGGAAAGCCCCAGCATTTT. Residues: CASSLFGDRGKPQHF.

This clonotype was seen a handful of times. The chain joins TRBV20-1 to TRBJ2-1, with 11 bases that match TRBD2. CDR1 DFQATT and CDR2 SNEGSKA come from the germline V gene (reference sequence). The CDR3 extends over 14 amino acids. The V segment lost 1 base and the J segment 8 bases; nucleotides outside the gene matches: 4. Here the CDR3 reads CSARVAGGYDEQFF. The DNA for the CDR3 is TGCAGTGCTAGAGTAGCGGGAGGGTATGATGAGCAGTTCTTC.

The V and J genes are TRBV2 and TRBJ2-3, with D unclear. This CDR3 has 14 amino acids. CDR1 SNHLY and CDR2 FYNNEI come from the germline V gene. Trimming left V 3 bases short and J 2 bases short, with 9 bases between. Written as DNA, the CDR3 is TGTGCCAGCAGTGACTCTGACTTCACAGATACGCAGTATTTT. It is translated as CASSDSDFTDTQYF.

There are many counts of this clonotype. CDR3: CASAGDGETQYF. The CDR3 DNA follows: TGTGCCAGCGCAGGGGACGGGGAGACCCAGTACTTC. The chain carries TRBV6-2 or TRBV6-3 and TRBJ2-5; tentatively, D is TRBD1 (6 bases). Germline lookup yields CDR1 MNHEY and CDR2 SVGEGT. The V end was cut by 8 bases, the J end by 5 bases, with 12 bases between. The CDR3 has 12 amino acids.

Only a few counts were recorded for this clonotype. The chain links TRBV20-1 to TRBJ2-1; D ambiguous. CDR3 size: 13 residues. V lost 4 bases to trimming and J lost 0 bases, with 7 bases between them. The germline V gene has CDR1 DFQATT and CDR2 SNEGSKA (reference sequence). In DNA, the CDR3 is TGCAGTGCTACGAGAAGCTCCTACAATGAGCAGTTCTTC. Its translation is CSATRSSYNEQFF.

This chain links TRBV29-1 with TRBJ1-1; no clear D. Trimming removed 6 bases from V and 4 bases from J, with 9 bases in between. Per the germline V gene, CDR1 is SQVTM and CDR2 is ANQGSEA. The CDR3 extends over 11 amino acids. The CDR3 sequence is CSVAGSTEAFF. The CDR3 nucleotides read TGCAGCGTCGCCGGGAGCACTGAAGCTTTCTTT. Filled out from reference TRBV29-1 and TRBJ1-1, the complete variable domain reads SAVISQKPSRDICQRGTSLTIQCQVDSQVTMMFWYRQQPGQSLTLIATANQGSEATYESGFVIDKFPISRPNLTFSTLTVSNMSPEDSSIYLCSVAGSTEAFFGQGTRLTVV.

This clonotype showed up many times. The chain has TRBV12-3 or TRBV12-4 and TRBJ2-2; 7 positions agree with TRBD1. CDR3 length: 15 amino acids. Germline trimming cut 7 bases from V and 2 bases from J; bases unmatched to any gene: 7. CDR3 coding DNA: TGTGCCAGCACCAGACAGGGTTCTAACACCGGGGAGCTGTTTTTT. This gives the protein CASTRQGSNTGELFF.